The TCR beta chain under discussion was sequenced for a study of cytomegalovirus exposure and HLA in healthy donors. 13 Jbeta primers and 60 Vbeta primers were used for the PCR. Clones were sequenced by immunoSEQ multiplex PCR, and TCRdb holds only the in-frame ones, with some missing. The sample lists 170,000 or so clones, 80% occurring once. Trimming at V came to 4 bases and at J to 8 bases, leaving 14 bases not matched to a gene. The CDR3 spans 16 residues. The germline CDR1 and CDR2 sequences are SQVTM and ANQGSEA. The clonotype was recovered from a young man in good health and CMV-seropositive. The chain couples TRBV29-1 to TRBJ1-4; the match to TRBD1 covers 9 bases. Sequencing input: PBMCs. CDR3 sequence reads: CSVGVIRGQGEEKLFF. The CDR3 DNA sequence: TGCAGCGTTGGGGTTATAAGGGGACAGGGAGAAGAAAAACTGTTTTTT. The variable domain in full, with the rest retrieved from reference TRBV29-1 and TRBJ1-4, is SAVISQKPSRDICQRGTSLTIQCQVDSQVTMMFWYRQQPGQSLTLIATANQGSEATYESGFVIDKFPISRPNLTFSTLTVSNMSPEDSSIYLCSVGVIRGQGEEKLFFGSGTQLSVL.